Below, 23 T cell receptor beta chains from the same sample are listed, as sequenced in a study of shared clonotypes between healthy human individuals (dated by TCRdb to about 2020). The receptor library was made with the immunoSEQ multiplex PCR assay. TCRdb's version of the immuneACCESS table is confined to in-frame rearrangements and falls short of the full clone set. An unresolved V gene accounts for under half of the shortfall where checked; the remainder is of unknown origin. This sample gives about 490,000 clones in total; roughly 80% of them show up just once. The ten largest account for roughly 13% of the sample. Sequenced material: PBMCs. The receptor set was obtained from a woman aged 40 to 49 in good health. Some clones in this sample may be carry-over from other donors' samples.

Regarding this clone: The junction does not match germline at one end; this may be a read error. V usage is TRBV7-7 and J usage is TRBJ2-5; TRBD2 matches 10 bases. The CDR3 extends over 14 amino acids. From germline, CDR1 is SSHAT and CDR2 FNYEAQ (reference sequence). The CDR3 coding sequence is TGTGCTAGCAGCACCGGGACTAGCGATGAGACCCAGTACTTC. Translation gives CASSTGTSDETQYF.

The chain couples TRBV4-2 to TRBJ1-4; perhaps TRBD1 as D (5 bases). Germline CDR1 LGHNA, CDR2 YNFKEQ. Trimming shortened V by 0 bases and J by 11 bases, and 25 bases separated the two germline ends. The CDR3 spans 18 residues. Written as DNA, the CDR3 is TGTGCCAGCAGCCAAGATCAGGGAGGCCCGACGTCGGGAGCGAAACTGTTTTTT. Amino acid sequence: CASSQDQGGPTSGAKLFF.

The chain is built from TRBV7-2 and TRBJ2-2; a weak D match, TRBD1 (6 bases). The CDR3 totals 14 residues. Trimming took 1 base from V and 5 from J, leaving 8 bases between them. The germline CDR1 and CDR2 sequences are SGHTA and FQGNSA. This CDR3 is CASSLGGQTGELFF. CDR3 bases: TGTGCCAGCAGCTTAGGGGGGCAAACCGGGGAGCTGTTTTTT.

This clone has only one observation. V usage is TRBV4-3 and J usage is TRBJ2-7, with D perhaps assigned TRBD1 or TRBD2 (5 bases each). The CDR3 has 18 amino acids. V was cut by 1 base and J by 3 bases, with 22 bases left in between. Per the germline V gene, CDR1 is LGHNA and CDR2 is YSLEER. The CDR3 DNA sequence: TGCGCCAGCAGCCAAGTGATGGGCTCGGGGACGCCGCTCTACGAGCAGTACTTC. Translated: CASSQVMGSGTPLYEQYF.

The chain has TRBV4-3 and TRBJ2-7; D is unresolved. The germline V and J ends were trimmed by 0 bases and 7 bases, with 7 bases remaining between them. The CDR3 covers 12 residues. Germline values: CDR1 LGHNA, CDR2 YSLEER. CDR3 loop: CASSQEYGEQYF. CDR3 coding DNA: TGCGCCAGCAGCCAAGAATATGGGGAGCAGTACTTC.

J is TRBJ2-7 and V is TRBV28; 7 bases fit TRBD1. From germline, CDR1 is MDHEN and CDR2 SYDVKM. V lost 6 bases and J lost 3; bases outside the gene matches: 5. The CDR3 covers 13 residues. The CDR3 spells CASRPGQLYEQYF. CDR3 DNA: TGTGCCAGCAGGCCGGGACAGCTCTACGAGCAGTACTTC. Using reference TRBV28 and TRBJ2-7 for the parts outside the CDR3, the full variable domain is DVKVTQSSRYLVKRTGEKVFLECVQDMDHENMFWYRQDPGLGLRLIYFSYDVKMKEKGDIPEGYSVSREKKERFSLILESASTNQTSMYLCASRPGQLYEQYFGPGTRLTVT.

This clone showed up many times. This sample includes further DNA sequences coding for the same CDR3. The J gene is TRBJ2-3, the V gene TRBV30; D not resolved. CDR1 is GTSNPN, CDR2 SVGIG, per germline (reference sequence). The V and J ends lost 3 bases and 0 bases respectively, with 4 bases between them. This CDR3 contains 12 residues. CDR3 amino acids: CAWSTSTDTQYF. The CDR3 DNA sequence: TGTGCCTGGAGCACAAGCACAGATACGCAGTATTTT.

The chain couples TRBV6-1 to TRBJ1-4, with TRBD1 identical over 11 bases. V dropped 5 bases and J dropped 7; count of bases not matched to a gene: 3. Germline V lookup: CDR1 MNHNS, CDR2 SASEGT. The CDR3 is 14 amino acids. The CDR3 is CASSTGTGGEKLFF. The CDR3, as DNA: TGTGCCAGCAGTACCGGGACAGGGGGTGAAAAACTGTTTTTT.

The CDR3, as DNA: TGTGCCAGCAGCAGCCGGACAGGGGAAACCGGGGAGCTGTTTTTT. Amino acid sequence: CASSSRTGETGELFF. The chain has TRBV11-2 and TRBJ2-2, with 9 nucleotides matching TRBD1. J was trimmed by 5 bases and V by 5 bases; bases with no gene match: 6. Germline CDR1 is SGHAT and CDR2 is FQNNGV. The CDR3 totals 15 residues.

The chain uses TRBV7-9 and TRBJ2-7; the D gene could be TRBD1 or TRBD2 (5 bases each). Germline lookup yields CDR1 SEHNR and CDR2 FQNEAQ (reference sequence). This CDR3 contains 16 residues. V lost 1 base, J lost 2 bases, and 15 bases lay in between. For the CDR3, the DNA is TGTGCCAGCAGCTTAGGTCTCGGGGACGGGGCCTACGAGCAGTACTTC. It is translated as CASSLGLGDGAYEQYF.

V and J are TRBV7-3 and TRBJ2-1, with 9 nucleotides matching TRBD2. This CDR3 is 15 amino acids long. CDR1 and CDR2 (germline): SGHTA, FQGTGA. V was pared by 2 bases and J by 6 bases, with 5 bases of the junction left unmatched. Written as DNA, the CDR3 is TGTGCCAGCAGCTTAGTGGCGGGAGGGTTCAATGAGCAGTTCTTC. It translates to CASSLVAGGFNEQFF.

Notes on this clone: A read error is likely here: a far larger clone is one base away. This chain links TRBV2 with TRBJ2-2; unclear D gene. The V gene lost 6 bases and the J gene lost 9 bases, with 11 bases spanning the gap. Germline loops: CDR1 SNHLY, CDR2 FYNNEI. The CDR3 sequence is 12 residues long. CDR3 coding DNA: TGTGCCAGCAGAGCCGTTACCTGGGAGCTGTTTTTT. It codes for CASRAVTWELFF.

This clone occurred once. At one of its ends the junction is not consistent with the germline gene, which may arise from a read error. The chain is built from TRBV5-7 and TRBJ1-5; no clear D gene. TRBV5-7 is an ORF, with its function uncertain. The CDR3 has 15 residues. CDR3 sequence reads: CVSSLAEREDQPQHF. CDR3 nucleotide sequence: TGTGTCAGCAGCTTGGCGGAAAGAGAGGATCAGCCACAGCATTTT.

CDR3 sequence reads: CASSQVVASGRSDTQYF. The CDR3 nucleotides read TGCGCCAGCAGCCAAGTAGTGGCTAGCGGGAGGTCAGATACGCAGTATTTT. The chain couples TRBV4-3 to TRBJ2-3; 11 nucleotides line up with TRBD2. This CDR3 spans 17 amino acids. V lost 1 base, J lost 4 bases, and 7 bases stayed unmatched. The germline V gene encodes CDR1 LGHNA and CDR2 YSLEER.

With regard to this clone: A far larger clone differs by one base, so this is likely a read error. At the DNA level, this CDR3 is encoded by other sequences in the same sample as well. V is TRBV11-2 and J is TRBJ2-5; D gene uncertain. Germline values: CDR1 SGHAT, CDR2 FQNNGV. Trimming took 4 bases from V and 1 from J, leaving 13 bases between them. The CDR3 covers 15 residues. The CDR3 protein is CASSSSGAPQETQYF. CDR3 bases: TGTGCCAGCAGCTCCTCTGGTGCACCCCAAGAGACCCAGTACTTC.

As regards this clone: This likely came from a read error, as a far larger clone is one base away. V and J are TRBV29-1 and TRBJ1-2, with a weak D call TRBD1 (5 bases). Germline V gives CDR1 SQVTM, CDR2 ANQGSEA. This CDR3 spans 15 amino acids. The CDR3 protein is CSVNEDGGGNYCYTF. The CDR3 DNA reads TGCAGCGTTAATGAGGACGGCGGGGGTAACTATTGCTACACCTTC.

This clone showed up just a few times. The chain is built from TRBV28 and TRBJ1-1; 8 bases are a match to TRBD1. J lost 0 bases, V lost 7 bases, and 4 bases had no gene match. The length of the CDR3 is 14 residues. Germline-derived CDR1 and CDR2 are MDHEN and SYDVKM. The CDR3 bases are TGTGCCAGCACTCGGGACAGGTTGAACACTGAAGCTTTCTTT. It is translated as CASTRDRLNTEAFF.

The V call is TRBV28, the J call TRBJ2-7; TRBD1 matches at 8 bases. The CDR3 runs to 15 residues. Trimming took 2 bases from V and 4 from J; bases not matched to a gene: 7. Germline CDR1 and CDR2: MDHEN and SYDVKM. The CDR3 DNA reads TGTGCCAGCAGTTTACAACCGGACAGGGTATACGAGCAGTACTTC. Amino acids: CASSLQPDRVYEQYF.

The chain links TRBV4-1 to TRBJ1-2, with 9 bases identical to TRBD1. J was trimmed by 7 bases and V by 0 bases; bases with no gene match: 9. The CDR3 has 16 residues. Germline values: CDR1 MGHRA, CDR2 YSYEKL. Here the CDR3 DNA reads TGCGCCAGCAGCCAAGATTGGGCGACAGGGGGAAGTGGCTACACCTTC. As protein: CASSQDWATGGSGYTF.

In the case of this clone: A single base separates this from a much larger clone, so it may be a read error. This chain connects TRBV6-4 to TRBJ2-3; 12 bases fit TRBD1. From germline, CDR1 is MRHNA and CDR2 SNTAGT. This CDR3 has 16 residues. CDR3 DNA: TGTGCCGGCAGTGAAACCGGGACAGGGGGCCCAGATACGCAGTATTTT. This sequence encodes CAGSETGTGGPDTQYF.

V gene TRBV19 combines with J gene TRBJ2-3, with no clear D. This CDR3 has 13 amino acids. The V gene's germline CDR1 is LNHDA and CDR2 SQIVND (reference sequence). The V gene lost 0 bases and the J gene lost 5 bases, with 6 bases spanning the gap. The CDR3 loop reads CASSIDRGDTQYF. The CDR3 DNA sequence: TGTGCCAGTAGTATAGATCGCGGAGATACGCAGTATTTT. The variable domain in full, completed from reference TRBV19 and TRBJ2-3, reads DGGITQSPKYLFRKEGQNVTLSCEQNLNHDAMYWYRQDPGQGLRLIYYSQIVNDFQKGDIAEGYSVSREKKESFPLTVTSAQKNPTAFYLCASSIDRGDTQYFGPGTRLTVL.

The rearrangement links TRBV19 to TRBJ1-1; D is uncertain. V was clipped by 1 base and J by 1 base, with 4 bases between them. The CDR3 is 13 residues long. Germline V gives CDR1 LNHDA, CDR2 SQIVND (reference sequence). The chain's CDR3 is CASSIGRNTEAFF. For the CDR3, the DNA is TGTGCCAGTAGTATAGGGAGGAACACTGAAGCTTTCTTT.

The chain employs TRBV5-1 and TRBJ1-1; no definite D call. The CDR3 runs to 16 residues. V was cut by 4 bases and J by 0 bases, with 16 bases left in between. Per the germline V gene, CDR1 is SGHRS and CDR2 is YFSETQ. Here the CDR3 DNA reads TGCGCCAGCAGCCCGAGAGCGGAGGGCATGAACACTGAAGCTTTCTTT. Translating gives CASSPRAEGMNTEAFF.